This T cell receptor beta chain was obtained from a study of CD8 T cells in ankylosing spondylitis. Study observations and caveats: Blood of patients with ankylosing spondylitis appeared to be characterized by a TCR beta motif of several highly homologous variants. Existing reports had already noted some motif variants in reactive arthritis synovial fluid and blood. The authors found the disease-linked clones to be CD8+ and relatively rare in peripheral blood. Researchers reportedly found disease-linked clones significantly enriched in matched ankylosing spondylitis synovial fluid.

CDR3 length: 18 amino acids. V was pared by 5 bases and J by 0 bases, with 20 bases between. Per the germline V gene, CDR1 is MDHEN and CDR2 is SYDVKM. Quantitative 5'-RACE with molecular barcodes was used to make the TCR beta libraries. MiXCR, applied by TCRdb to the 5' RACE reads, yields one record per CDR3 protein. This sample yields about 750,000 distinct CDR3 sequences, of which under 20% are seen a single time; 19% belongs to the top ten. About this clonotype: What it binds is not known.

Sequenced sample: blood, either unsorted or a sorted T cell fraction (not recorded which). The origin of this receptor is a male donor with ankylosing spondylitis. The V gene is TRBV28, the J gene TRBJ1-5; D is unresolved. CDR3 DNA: TGTGCCAGCAGTCCGGCGGTGCAGGTCGGGAATAGCAATCAGCCCCAGCATTTT. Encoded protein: CASSPAVQVGNSNQPQHF.